A selection of T cell receptor beta chains follows, all from one sample in a study of blood T cells in healthy people across ages. From the 5' RACE reads, TCRdb called clonotypes with MiXCR, one entry per CDR3 protein. Of around 710,000 distinct CDR3 sequences listed, roughly 45% were seen once; the top ten hold 20%. The sequencing input was blood. The receptors were sampled from a woman in her sixties or seventies in good health. Each CDR3 is given with its conserved first and last residue. D genes are given only for firm matches. Clone size is not always given. Where it is, it says once, few, many or a class for expanded clones.

few	-	TRBV3-1	TRBJ2-7	TGTGCCAGCAGCCAAGAGGGTACAACCTACGAGCAGTACTTC	CASSQEGTTYEQYF
many	-	TRBV7-4	TRBJ1-1	TGTGCCAGCAGCTTCGGGGGGCCGAGGGCTATGAACACTGAAGCTTTCTTT	CASSFGGPRAMNTEAFF
-	TRBD1	TRBV28	TRBJ2-3	TGTGCCAGCAGTTTCGGACAGGCGGACACAGATACGCAGTATTTT	CASSFGQADTDTQYF
-	TRBD1	TRBV7-9	TRBJ1-6	TGTGCCAGCAGTCTACTCCGGGACAGAAACAATTCACCCCTCCACTTT	CASSLLRDRNNSPLHF
-	-	TRBV2	TRBJ2-2	TGTGCCAGCAGTGAAATGGCCACCGGGGAGCTGTTTTTT	CASSEMATGELFF
-	-	TRBV7-3	TRBJ1-2	TGTGCCAGCAGCTCCGGGGACACCTACTCTGGCTACACCTTC	CASSSGDTYSGYTF
-	TRBD2	TRBV20-1	TRBJ2-1	TGCAGTGCTAGAGGGGAGGGCTCCTACAATGAGCAGTTCTTC	CSARGEGSYNEQFF
-	-	TRBV10-1	TRBJ1-2	TGCGCCAGCAGTGAGTCCGGCAGGGGAGGAGATGGCTACACCTTC	CASSESGRGGDGYTF
-	-	TRBV9	TRBJ2-7	TGTGCCAGCAGCCCCGGAGTCCCCGGGACCTACAATGAGCAGTACTTC	CASSPGVPGTYNEQYF
-	-	TRBV7-7	TRBJ2-1	TGTGCTAGCAGCCCATCTACGGCGGGCCGGTGTAATGAGCAGTTCTTC	CASSPSTAGRCNEQFF
-	TRBD2	TRBV28	TRBJ2-3	TGTGCCAGCAGCTCCCCTAGCGGGAGGTCAGATACGCAGTATTTT	CASSSPSGRSDTQYF
-	-	TRBV30	TRBJ2-7	TGTGCCTGGAGTGTCGCTAGCTCTTCCTACGAGCAGTACTTC	CAWSVASSSYEQYF
-	-	TRBV3-1	TRBJ1-1	TGTGCCAGCAGCCACCGGGCCCAGAACACTGAAGCTTTCTTT	CASSHRAQNTEAFF
-	-	TRBV10-3	TRBJ1-2	TGTGCCATCAGTGCTTGGGAGACCTCAACGGAGGGCTGCACCTTC	CAISAWETSTEGCTF
-	-	TRBV2	TRBJ2-2	TGTGCCAGCCTATGGAACCGGGAGTTGGCCGGGGAGCTGTTTTTT	CASLWNRELAGELFF